The sequence of this T cell receptor beta chain was determined in a study of shared clonotypes between healthy human individuals (dated by TCRdb to 2020 to 2022). Regarding the research as a whole: Two women and three men aged 18 to 49 years were included in the cohort. Different laboratories and diverse techniques were used to prepare libraries and sequence TCR repertoires, to increase sequencing depth and limit assay-specific biases. To estimate repertoire size and how much clonotypes are shared between individuals, the study performed deep sequencing of blood TCR repertoires from a few healthy adults. Per donor, leukapheresis produced somewhere between about 0.8 and 9 billion PBMCs. Per donor, three plates each were used for CD4 naive and CD4 memory, two for CD8 naive, and one for CD8 memory. The paper's findings and limits, for the study overall: Because the study included a small number of donors, the genetic and exposure-history diversity represented was limited. Pairwise subsampling indicated that sequencing depth was expected to affect the degree of clonotype sharing among donors. Rarefaction of sorted-subset datasets indicated incomplete sequencing despite the large sequencing depth. Only blood was sampled, and tissue TCR repertoires likely differ from those in blood. Across a few donors, 5% to 6% of naive CD4, around 3.5% of naive CD8, about 2% of memory CD4, and roughly 0.4% of memory CD8 clonotypes were shared. Clonotypes shared by all four sorted-subset donors showed higher generation probabilities than non-shared clonotypes. Naive subsets generally had larger estimated clonotype richness than memory subsets did.

The sample holds one count of this clone. Its specific antigen is unknown. No much larger clone is present one base from it, and per-base qualities are unavailable. V and J are truncated by 0 bases and 3 bases respectively, leaving an intervening sequence of 12 bases. CDR1 SGHRS and CDR2 YFSETQ were looked up in the germline V gene. The CDR3 spans 15 residues, from the cysteine through the phenylalanine. The sequence is cut down to CDR3 DNA, 45 bases in frame from base 1. TCR CDR3 regions were amplified from genomic DNA by multiplex PCR using the deep immunoSEQ assay. Extracted genomic DNA from each cell subset was spread evenly across all wells of several immunoSEQ 96-well plates, with each plate serving as a replicate. Each replicate PCR for sorted subsets received about 200 ng genomic DNA, equal to roughly 30,000 T cell genomes. Purified libraries were quantified with a Qubit 3.0 fluorometer, sized on a Bioanalyzer 2100, and re-quantified with the KAPA Library Quantification kit. Every immunoSEQ 96-well plate was sequenced on a separate single-read 150-cycle Illumina NextSeq 550 flow cell. In the original analysis: Because the immunoSEQ output held only junctional sequences and lacked quality scores, the filtering could not match the filtering applied to full-length reads. To assign V/J genes and CDR3, sequences were annotated against IMGT germline references using PyIR, a Python wrapper for IgBLAST v1.9. Any read was removed if the V/J assignment was weak (E-value above 1e-6), the CDR3 was missing, or the read contained stop codons, out-of-frame junctions, or ambiguous translated residues. V3J clonotypes were defined by identical inferred V gene, J gene, and CDR3 amino acid sequence. To compute the percentage overlap between repertoires, the number of shared unique clonotypes was divided by the size of the smaller repertoire. Richness of each repertoire was evaluated using RTK rarefaction, the Chao1 estimator, and Recon v2.1 estimates of unobserved clonotypes. Generation probabilities for all TCRbeta clonotypes obtained by the gDNA method from a handful of donors were computed using OLGA. Sourced from immuneACCESS, this table was stored by TCRdb with only in-frame sequences that have V and J called. A share of the clones is absent; for the studies checked, an unresolved V gene accounts for under half, and the remainder has no known explanation. V and J calls and clone size are as listed in that table; D and trimming were resolved from the DNA. This sample comprises around 2.1 million clones, 95% of them detected only once. The ten largest make up around 0.13% of the sample.

The donors were healthy, HIV-negative adults who had no recently reported acute infections or vaccinations. Every donor was a Caucasian adult living in Nashville, Tennessee, USA. CD4+ T cells were enriched by magnetic negative selection, after which naive cells were positively selected on CD45RA and the negative fraction was taken as the memory subset. Blood was collected by leukapheresis, and PBMCs were isolated by Ficoll-Histopaque density gradient centrifugation and then cryopreserved in liquid nitrogen vapor phase. Purity and quantity of every magnetically sorted T cell population were checked by analytical flow cytometry. Each sorted fraction had its genomic DNA isolated and then quantified by UV absorbance on a Nanodrop 2000c.

The chain couples TRBV5-1 to TRBJ1-2; TRBD1 is perhaps the D gene, given 6 matching bases. The sequence was obtained from a man aged 18 to 30 in good health. Source material: naive CD4+ T cells sorted from blood. The cell subset or site label of this sample denotes: CD45RA+ positively selected. In nucleotide form, the sequence is TGCGCCAGCAGCTTGGGAGGACAGAGCTACTATGGCTACACCTTC. Protein translation: CASSLGGQSYYGYTF.